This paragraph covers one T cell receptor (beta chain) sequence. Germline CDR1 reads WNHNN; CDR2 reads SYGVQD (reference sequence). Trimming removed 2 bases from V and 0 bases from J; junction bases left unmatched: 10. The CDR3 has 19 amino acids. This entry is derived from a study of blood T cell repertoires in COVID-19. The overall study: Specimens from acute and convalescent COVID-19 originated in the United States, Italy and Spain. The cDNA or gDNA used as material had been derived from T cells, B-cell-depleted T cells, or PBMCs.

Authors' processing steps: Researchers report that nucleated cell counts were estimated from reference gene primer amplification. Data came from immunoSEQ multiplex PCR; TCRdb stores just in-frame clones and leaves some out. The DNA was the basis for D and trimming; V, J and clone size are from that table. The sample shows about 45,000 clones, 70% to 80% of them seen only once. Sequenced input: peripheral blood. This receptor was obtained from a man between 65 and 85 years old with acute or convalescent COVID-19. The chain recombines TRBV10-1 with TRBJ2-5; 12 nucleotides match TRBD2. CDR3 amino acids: CASSEDVGTSGRYQETQYF. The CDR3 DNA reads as TGCGCCAGCAGTGAGGATGTCGGGACTAGCGGGCGGTACCAAGAGACCCAGTACTTC.